This entry lists 9 T cell receptor beta chains sequenced from one sample in a study of blood T cell repertoires in COVID-19. Data came from immunoSEQ multiplex PCR; TCRdb stores just in-frame clones and leaves some out. This table has 52,000 or so clones, 82% appearing once. Sequencing was done on a sample of peripheral blood. These receptors were taken from a human donor in a cohort sampled during active or convalescent COVID-19.

This rearrangement joins TRBV15 to TRBJ2-1, with TRBD2 matching 9 bases. The trim removed 0 bases at V and 8 bases at J, leaving 8 bases unmatched. Germline V CDR1 and CDR2: LNHNV, YYDKDF (reference sequence). This CDR3 has 16 residues. The CDR3 DNA is TGTGCCACCAGCAGAGATCGGGGTAGCGGGGGTCATGAGCAGTTCTTC. Translation gives CATSRDRGSGGHEQFF.

The V gene is TRBV7-8, the J gene TRBJ2-2, with 8 bases matching TRBD1. The CDR3 has 16 amino acids. Germline CDR1 SGHVS, CDR2 FQNEAQ. V lost 3 bases, J lost 4 bases, and 7 bases stayed unmatched. CDR3 residues: CASSFGWTGPTGELFF. For the CDR3, the DNA is TGTGCCAGCAGCTTTGGCTGGACAGGGCCCACCGGGGAGCTGTTTTTT.

As to this clone: At one end the junction does not follow the germline gene, possibly because of a read error. The chain joins TRBV3-1 (or the pseudogene TRBV3-2) to TRBJ2-5; 7 bases are a match to TRBD2. The CDR3 is made up of 11 amino acids. The germline V gene has CDR1 LGHDT and CDR2 YNNKEL (reference sequence). CDR3 residues: CASSQIREENF. The CDR3 DNA reads as TGTGCCAGCAGCCAAATACGGGAGGAGAACTTC.

V gene TRBV28 combines with J gene TRBJ1-2; D gene uncertain. This CDR3 is 12 amino acids long. The germline V and J ends were trimmed by 5 bases and 4 bases, with 8 bases remaining between them. Germline V CDR1 and CDR2: MDHEN, SYDVKM. CDR3 sequence reads: CASSGAGYGYTF. The CDR3 coding sequence is TGTGCCAGCAGTGGCGCGGGCTATGGCTACACCTTC.

This clone was observed a single time. This chain links TRBV19 with TRBJ2-2; 13 bases agree with TRBD2. The CDR3 sequence is 17 residues long. V gave up 3 bases and J gave up 3 bases; unmatched junction bases: 4. Germline V lookup: CDR1 LNHDA, CDR2 SQIVND (reference sequence). Here the CDR3 reads CASSIPGLAGDTGELFF. The CDR3 region has the DNA TGTGCCAGTAGTATCCCCGGACTAGCGGGGGACACCGGGGAGCTGTTTTTT. Using reference TRBV19 and TRBJ2-2 for the parts outside the CDR3, the full variable domain is DGGITQSPKYLFRKEGQNVTLSCEQNLNHDAMYWYRQDPGQGLRLIYYSQIVNDFQKGDIAEGYSVSREKKESFPLTVTSAQKNPTAFYLCASSIPGLAGDTGELFFGEGSRLTVL.

V is TRBV11-2 and J is TRBJ2-5; 7 nucleotides align to TRBD2. The CDR3 runs to 16 residues. From germline, CDR1 is SGHAT and CDR2 FQNNGV. V was pared by 1 base and J by 4 bases, with 9 bases of the junction left unmatched. CDR3 in DNA: TGTGCCAGCAGCTTAGGTCGACACGGGGAGGGAGAGACCCAGTACTTC. It is translated as CASSLGRHGEGETQYF.

J is TRBJ1-2 and V is TRBV19; the match to TRBD1 covers 8 bases. Germline loops: CDR1 LNHDA, CDR2 SQIVND (reference sequence). The J segment lost 4 bases and the V segment lost 6 bases, leaving 7 bases of the junction unmatched. The CDR3 runs to 14 residues. The CDR3 sequence is CASRTGTGPYGYTF. The CDR3 region has the DNA TGTGCCAGTAGAACCGGGACAGGCCCCTATGGCTACACCTTC.

The J gene is TRBJ1-1, the V gene TRBV11-3; D unclear. V was pared by 5 bases and J by 3 bases, with 10 bases between. Germline V CDR1 and CDR2: SGHNT, YENEEA. The CDR3 consists of 13 residues. In nucleotides, the CDR3 is TGTGCCAGCAGCGATGGTGTAGACACTGAAGCTTTCTTT. It yields the protein CASSDGVDTEAFF. Using reference TRBV11-3 and TRBJ1-1 for the parts outside the CDR3, the full variable domain is EAGVVQSPRYKIIEKKQPVAFWCNPISGHNTLYWYLQNLGQGPELLIRYENEEAVDDSQLPKDRFSAERLKGVDSTLKIQPAELGDSAVYLCASSDGVDTEAFFGQGTRLTVV.

The table lists this clone with a few counts. The rearrangement joins TRBV19 to TRBJ1-2; possible D gene TRBD1, 5 bases. The germline CDR1 and CDR2 sequences are LNHDA and SQIVND (reference sequence). V lost 7 bases, J lost 3 bases, and 18 bases lay in between. The CDR3 runs to 15 residues. The CDR3 region has the DNA TGTGCCAGTATGGGGGAGGGCAGGAGTGACTATGGCTACACCTTC. Its protein is CASMGEGRSDYGYTF.